This TCR gamma chain came from a study of gamma-delta chains in newborns, infants, children. Overall study: Microbial exposure reportedly drives polyclonal innate γδ T cell expansion after birth.

TCRdb called clones anew from the reads with CATT. The sample table sets out 30 to 40 gamma-chain clones. The CDR3 numbers 28 amino acids, ends counted. Germline CDR1 and CDR2: GITISATS and ISYDGTV (reference sequence). Comment on this clone: No DNA is shown, since the ends of the CDR3 on it are uncertain; the CDR3 is the one TCRdb lists.

No call exists for the J gene, whereas the V gene is TRGV9. Input material: blood. This receptor was identified in a child who received the measles vaccine. This table probably holds off-target reads from a library built for another chain. The CDR3 loop is CASVLVWGIRASFWDTRQMFFGTGIKLF.